The present entry profiles one T cell receptor beta chain with its context. The sample holds many counts of this clonotype. It has no known antigen specificity. Base qualities were left out, and no much larger clone turns up one base away. The data stem from a study of T cell repertoires in cytomegalovirus infection (dated by TCRdb to between 2017 and 2020). In terms of the full investigation: Donor HLA type was relevant to the analysis, as public TCR beta signatures indicated carriage of CMV infection together with the matching HLA type. Study-wide findings and limitations: The ex vivo response was dominated by HLA-C-restricted CMV-specific TCR beta clonotypes, and the single most frequent clonotype in two of eight donors was supplied by these HLA-C-restricted clonotypes. Cumulative frequency of public TCR beta family members discriminated carriers of CMV infection plus the relevant HLA type in this cohort and an independent roughly 330-donor cohort.

The run used an Illumina HiSeq 1500. TCRdb reprocessed the public reads (quality trimming at Q25 with fastp, clone calling with MiXCR) and kept in-frame beta chains. Rows merge per CDR3 protein into single entries with the most common DNA and genes. Here the sample has 150,000 to 200,000 distinct CDR3 sequences; approximately 19% occur a single time. Jointly, the top ten make up less than 3% of the sample. V is cut by 1 base and J by 2 bases, and the space between the germline ends is 17 bases. CDR1 and CDR2, looked up from the germline V gene (reference sequence), are MNHEY and SMNVEV. CDR3 length: 17 amino acids, cysteine to phenylalanine. Of the read, only the CDR3 DNA is kept; its 51 bases are in frame from base 1.

The sequence is built from TRBV27 and TRBJ1-1; TRBD1 might be the D gene, on 5 matching bases. This receptor was obtained from a human donor in good health (CMV status not recorded). Some clones in this sample may be carry-over from other donors' samples. The sequenced sample consisted of PBMCs. The sequence in DNA is TGTGCCAGCAGTTTATTGGGCCAACCAGGGAAAAACACTGAAGCTTTCTTT. Protein translation: CASSLLGQPGKNTEAFF.